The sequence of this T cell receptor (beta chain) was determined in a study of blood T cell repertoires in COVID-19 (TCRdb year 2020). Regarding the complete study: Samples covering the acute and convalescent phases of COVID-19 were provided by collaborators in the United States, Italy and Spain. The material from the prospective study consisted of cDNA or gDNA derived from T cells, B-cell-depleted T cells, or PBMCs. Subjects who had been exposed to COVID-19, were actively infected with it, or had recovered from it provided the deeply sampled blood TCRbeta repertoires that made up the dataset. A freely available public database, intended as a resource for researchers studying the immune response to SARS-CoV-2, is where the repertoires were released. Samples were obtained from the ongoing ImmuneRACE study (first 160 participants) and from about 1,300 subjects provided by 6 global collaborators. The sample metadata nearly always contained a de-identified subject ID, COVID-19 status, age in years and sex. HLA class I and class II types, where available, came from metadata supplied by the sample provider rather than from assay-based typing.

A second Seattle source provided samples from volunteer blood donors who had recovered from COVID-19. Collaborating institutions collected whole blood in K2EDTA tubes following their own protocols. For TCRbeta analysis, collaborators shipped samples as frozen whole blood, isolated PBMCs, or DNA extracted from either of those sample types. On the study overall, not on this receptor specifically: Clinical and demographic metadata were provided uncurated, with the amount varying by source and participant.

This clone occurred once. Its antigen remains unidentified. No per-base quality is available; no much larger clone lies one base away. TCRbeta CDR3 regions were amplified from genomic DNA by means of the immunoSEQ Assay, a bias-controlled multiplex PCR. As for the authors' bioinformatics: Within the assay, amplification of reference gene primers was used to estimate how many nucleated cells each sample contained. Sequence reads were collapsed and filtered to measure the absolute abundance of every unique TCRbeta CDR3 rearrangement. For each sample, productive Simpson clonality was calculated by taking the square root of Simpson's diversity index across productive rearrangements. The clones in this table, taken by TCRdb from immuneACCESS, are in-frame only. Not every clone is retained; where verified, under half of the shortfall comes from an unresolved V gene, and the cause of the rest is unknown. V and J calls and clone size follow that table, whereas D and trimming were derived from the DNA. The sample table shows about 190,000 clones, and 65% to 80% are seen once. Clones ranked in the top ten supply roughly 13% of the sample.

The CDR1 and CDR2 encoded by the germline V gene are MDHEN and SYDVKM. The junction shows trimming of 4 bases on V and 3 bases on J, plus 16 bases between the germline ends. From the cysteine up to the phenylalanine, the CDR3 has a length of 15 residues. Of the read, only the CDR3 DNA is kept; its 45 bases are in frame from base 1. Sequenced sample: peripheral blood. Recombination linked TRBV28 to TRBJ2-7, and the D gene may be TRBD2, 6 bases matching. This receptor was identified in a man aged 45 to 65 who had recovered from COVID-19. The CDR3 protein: CASSSGDLKVYEQYF. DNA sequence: TGTGCCAGCAGTTCGGGGGATTTAAAGGTCTACGAGCAGTACTTC.